The rows below give T cell receptor beta chains drawn from one sample of a study of CD8+CD57+ T cells in acquired aplastic anemia. TCRdb re-called the reads with MiXCR, one entry per CDR3 protein. Altogether over 150,000 distinct CDR3 sequences are present, just over 50% being singletons, with the ten largest covering approximately 12%. Sequenced sample: sorted CD4+, CD8+, or CD8+CD57+ T cells (not recorded which) from PBMCs. The receptors come from a human donor with aplastic anemia. Each CDR3 is given with its conserved first and last residue. The D gene is left open where the match is weak. Not all rows give a size; the values are once, few, many and, for expanded clones, a class.

D gene,clone size,V gene,J gene,CDR3 protein,CDR3 DNA
TRBD2,many,TRBV27,TRBJ2-7,CASSRGTSGGNEQYF,TGTGCCAGCAGCCGAGGGACTAGCGGGGGGAACGAGCAGTACTTC
-,many,TRBV20-1,TRBJ2-7,CSALGGFSSYEQYF,TGCAGTGCGCTAGGCGGGTTTTCCTCCTACGAGCAGTACTTC
-,-,TRBV7-9,TRBJ2-5,CASSKGGTETQYF,TGTGCCAGCAGCAAGGGGGGAACGGAGACCCAGTACTTC
-,-,TRBV6-1,TRBJ2-7,CASKRTASSYEQYF,TGTGCCAGCAAAAGGACAGCCTCCTCCTACGAGCAGTACTTC
TRBD2,many,TRBV20-1,TRBJ2-1,CSARDAVAGGKHNEQFF,TGCAGTGCTAGAGATGCGGTAGCGGGGGGCAAACACAATGAGCAGTTCTTC
-,few,TRBV7-2,TRBJ2-3,CASSLARGRSTDTQYF,TGTGCCAGCAGCTTAGCACGGGGTCGAAGCACAGATACGCAGTATTTT
TRBD2,-,TRBV6-1,TRBJ2-1,CASSGGGRSYNEQFF,TGTGCCAGCAGTGGTGGCGGGAGGTCCTACAATGAGCAGTTCTTC
-,many,TRBV15,TRBJ2-7,CATSGDLSLYEQYF,TGTGCCACCAGCGGGGACCTGTCCCTCTACGAGCAGTACTTC
-,-,TRBV19,TRBJ2-3,CASSPRGESTDTQYF,TGTGCCAGCAGCCCCCGAGGGGAGAGCACAGATACGCAGTATTTT
TRBD2,-,TRBV5-1,TRBJ2-7,CASSLDSGSEQYF,TGCGCCAGCAGTCTTGATAGCGGGAGCGAGCAGTACTTC
-,many,TRBV20-1,TRBJ2-2,CSAHKRDAGELFF,TGCAGTGCCCACAAGAGAGACGCCGGGGAGCTGTTTTTT
-,many,TRBV6-1,TRBJ1-5,CASSTNSNQPQHF,TGTGCCAGCAGTACCAATAGCAATCAGCCCCAGCATTTT
-,-,TRBV25-1,TRBJ1-2,CASSADEGPNYGYTF,TGTGCCAGCAGTGCGGACGAGGGGCCTAACTATGGCTACACCTTC
-,-,TRBV20-1,TRBJ1-2,CSGGRGDGYTF,TGCAGTGGTGGACGCGGGGATGGCTACACCTTC
-,-,TRBV20-1,TRBJ2-4,CSAPSGVAKNIQYF,TGCAGTGCACCATCCGGGGTAGCCAAAAACATTCAGTACTTC
TRBD2,-,TRBV11-2,TRBJ2-3,CASSFLAGDTDTQYF,TGTGCCAGCAGCTTCTTGGCGGGGGACACAGATACGCAGTATTTT
-,few,TRBV7-9,TRBJ2-7,CASSPPGVYEQYF,TGTGCCAGCAGTCCCCCGGGAGTTTACGAGCAGTACTTC
-,-,TRBV20-1,TRBJ1-5,CSASGQPQHF,TGCAGTGCTAGTGGTCAGCCCCAGCATTTT